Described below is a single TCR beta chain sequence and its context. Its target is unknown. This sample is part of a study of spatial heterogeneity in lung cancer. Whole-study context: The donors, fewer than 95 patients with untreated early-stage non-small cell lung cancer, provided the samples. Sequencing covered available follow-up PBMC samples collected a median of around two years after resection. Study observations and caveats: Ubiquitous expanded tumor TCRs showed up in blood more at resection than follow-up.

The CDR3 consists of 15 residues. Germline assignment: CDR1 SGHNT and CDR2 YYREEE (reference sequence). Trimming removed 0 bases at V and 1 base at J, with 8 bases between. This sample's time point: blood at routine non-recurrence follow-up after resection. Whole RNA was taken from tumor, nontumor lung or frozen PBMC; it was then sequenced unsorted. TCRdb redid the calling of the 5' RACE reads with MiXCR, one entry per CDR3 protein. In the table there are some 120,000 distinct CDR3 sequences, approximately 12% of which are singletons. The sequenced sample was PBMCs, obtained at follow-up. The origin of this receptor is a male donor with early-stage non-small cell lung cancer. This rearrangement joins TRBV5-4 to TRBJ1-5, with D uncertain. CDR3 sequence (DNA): TGTGCCAGCAGCTTGGGAGGAGTAAGCAATCAGCCCCAGCATTTT. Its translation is CASSLGGVSNQPQHF.